A selection of T cell receptor beta chains follows, all from one sample in a study of T-cell reconstitution after alpha-beta-depleted transplantation in children. TCRdb re-called the PCR reads with MiXCR, one entry per CDR3 protein. The data contain approximately 430,000 distinct CDR3 sequences, about 16% of them seen just once; the ten biggest clones take up around 30%. This sample comprised PBMCs, mostly from graft donor cells, obtained 360 days after TCRalphabeta/CD19-depleted stem cell transplant. These receptors all stem from a boy younger than two who had a stem cell transplant for Wiskott-Aldrich syndrome, so the T cells may come from the graft donor. CDR3s include the opening cysteine and the closing phenylalanine or tryptophan. D genes are given only for firm matches. Part of the rows lack a size; the others show once, few, many or a class for expanded clones.

V gene	J gene	D gene	clone size	CDR3 protein	CDR3 DNA
TRBV6-2/TRBV6-3	TRBJ1-5	.	.	CASTYPGVGNQPQHF	TGTGCCAGCACCTACCCAGGGGTAGGCAATCAGCCCCAGCATTTT
TRBV10-3	TRBJ2-7	.	.	CAISESVGLSYEQYF	TGTGCCATCAGTGAGTCTGTGGGTTTATCCTACGAGCAGTACTTC
TRBV6-1	TRBJ2-7	TRBD1	few	CASSPTWTGHYYEQYF	TGTGCCAGCAGTCCAACCTGGACAGGGCACTACTACGAGCAGTACTTC
TRBV7-9	TRBJ2-2	.	.	CASSLPDTGELFF	TGTGCCAGCAGCTTACCTGACACCGGGGAGCTGTTTTTT
TRBV6-1	TRBJ2-7	TRBD2	few	CASSRGLGGAGRYYEQYF	TGTGCCAGCAGTCGGGGACTAGGAGGGGCCGGGAGATACTACGAGCAGTACTTC
TRBV7-7	TRBJ2-1	.	many	CASSQEGGYNEQFF	TGTGCCAGCAGCCAAGAGGGGGGTTACAATGAGCAGTTCTTC
TRBV15	TRBJ2-5	.	.	CATSREGGVETQYF	TGTGCCACCAGCAGAGAGGGGGGCGTGGAGACCCAGTACTTC
TRBV5-6	TRBJ2-7	TRBD2	.	CASSPGPLAGVTYEQYF	TGTGCCAGCAGCCCCGGGCCTCTAGCGGGAGTCACCTACGAGCAGTACTTC
TRBV7-6	TRBJ2-7	.	few	CASSLVPDKAPSYEQYF	TGTGCCAGCAGCTTAGTCCCTGACAAGGCTCCCTCCTACGAGCAGTACTTC
TRBV9	TRBJ2-5	.	.	CASSVTGLETQYF	TGTGCCAGCAGCGTAACAGGTTTGGAGACCCAGTACTTC
TRBV7-9	TRBJ2-3	TRBD2	.	CASSLGGAGVLDTQYF	TGTGCCAGCAGCTTAGGAGGCGCGGGAGTGTTAGATACGCAGTATTTT
TRBV7-2	TRBJ2-7	TRBD1	few	CASSFDRVYEQYF	TGTGCCAGCAGCTTCGACAGGGTGTACGAGCAGTACTTC
TRBV24-1	TRBJ1-2	.	many	CATSNRNYNGYTF	TGTGCCACTTCTAACAGGAACTACAATGGCTACACCTTC
TRBV7-9	TRBJ2-1	TRBD2	.	CASSLTSGHEQFF	TGTGCCAGCAGCTTGACTAGCGGTCATGAGCAGTTCTTC
TRBV7-2	TRBJ2-3	TRBD2	.	CASSASGLAADTQYF	TGTGCCAGCAGCGCTAGTGGACTAGCTGCAGATACGCAGTATTTT
TRBV14	TRBJ2-3	.	.	CASSHLIENTDTQYF	TGTGCCAGCAGCCATCTAATAGAGAACACAGATACGCAGTATTTT
TRBV4-2	TRBJ2-7	.	many	CASSHQSTGAPFSYEQYF	TGTGCCAGCAGCCACCAAAGCACGGGGGCCCCATTCTCCTACGAGCAGTACTTC
TRBV12-3/TRBV12-4	TRBJ2-5	TRBD2	.	CASSRRASGGETQYF	TGTGCCAGCAGTCGACGGGCTAGCGGCGGGGAGACCCAGTACTTC
TRBV27	TRBJ2-1	.	.	CASSWASSYNEQFF	TGTGCCAGCAGTTGGGCGAGCTCCTACAATGAGCAGTTCTTC
TRBV29-1	TRBJ2-5	.	.	CSVVWSSETQYF	TGCAGCGTTGTATGGTCCTCAGAGACCCAGTACTTC
TRBV15	TRBJ1-4	.	.	CATCKSPNEKLFF	TGTGCCACCTGTAAATCGCCTAATGAAAAACTGTTTTTT
TRBV12-3/TRBV12-4	TRBJ2-1	.	.	CASSPNPGLGEQFF	TGTGCCAGCAGTCCGAACCCAGGGTTGGGTGAGCAGTTCTTC
TRBV29-1	TRBJ2-7	.	few	CSVEIQASSYEQYF	TGCAGCGTTGAAATTCAGGCGAGCTCCTACGAGCAGTACTTC
TRBV14	TRBJ2-1	.	many	CASSYNNEQFF	TGTGCCAGCAGCTATAACAATGAGCAGTTCTTC
TRBV12-3/TRBV12-4	TRBJ2-3	TRBD1	few	CASSLEDRGNTQYF	TGTGCCAGCAGTTTAGAGGACAGGGGAAATACGCAGTATTTT
TRBV11-2	TRBJ2-7	.	.	CASSWDWTYYEQYF	TGTGCCAGCAGCTGGGACTGGACGTACTACGAGCAGTACTTC
TRBV12-3/TRBV12-4	TRBJ2-2	.	few	CASWGPGHYTGELFF	TGTGCCAGCTGGGGTCCGGGACACTACACCGGGGAGCTGTTTTTT
TRBV15	TRBJ2-3	.	few	CATSISGGLFTNTQYF	TGTGCCACCAGCATTTCAGGAGGACTCTTCACAAATACGCAGTATTTT
TRBV11-2	TRBJ2-6	.	.	CASLGGLWTGANVLTF	TGTGCCAGTCTCGGGGGGCTTTGGACTGGGGCCAACGTCCTGACTTTC
TRBV20-1	TRBJ2-5	.	few	CSARDYKANVQETQYF	TGCAGTGCTAGAGATTATAAGGCTAACGTGCAAGAGACCCAGTACTTC
TRBV2	TRBJ2-1	.	few	CASSPTGIFSYNEQFF	TGTGCCAGCAGTCCCACAGGTATATTTTCCTACAATGAGCAGTTCTTC
TRBV18	TRBJ2-5	.	few	CASSPPKAQLEGETQYF	TGTGCCAGCTCACCTCCAAAGGCACAGCTCGAAGGAGAGACCCAGTACTTC
TRBV5-1	TRBJ2-4	TRBD1	few	CASSLGLGQSKNIQYF	TGCGCCAGCAGCTTGGGACTGGGACAGTCCAAAAACATTCAGTACTTC
TRBV20-1	TRBJ2-1	TRBD1	.	CSAKTPGQGYNEQFF	TGCAGTGCTAAGACCCCGGGACAGGGGTACAATGAGCAGTTCTTC
TRBV25-1	TRBJ2-7	TRBD1	few	CASSRQGTAEQYF	TGTGCCAGCAGTCGACAGGGAACGGCCGAGCAGTACTTC
TRBV20-1	TRBJ2-1	.	.	CSARVGGYYNEQFF	TGCAGTGCTAGAGTCGGAGGGTACTACAATGAGCAGTTCTTC
TRBV2	TRBJ2-7	.	few	CASKDGLQSYEQYF	TGTGCCAGCAAGGACGGATTGCAATCCTACGAGCAGTACTTC
TRBV11-2	TRBJ2-2	.	.	CASSSYGGNTGELFF	TGTGCCAGCAGCTCCTATGGGGGGAACACCGGGGAGCTGTTTTTT
TRBV3-1	TRBJ2-3	.	.	CASSQDDPDTQYF	TGTGCCAGCAGCCAAGATGATCCGGATACGCAGTATTTT
TRBV29-1	TRBJ2-1	.	few	CSVVNRGPYNEQFF	TGCAGCGTTGTCAATAGGGGACCGTACAATGAGCAGTTCTTC
TRBV5-1	TRBJ2-7	.	.	CASSPRVRDEQYF	TGCGCCAGCAGCCCAAGGGTCAGGGACGAGCAGTACTTC
TRBV7-2	TRBJ2-5	.	medium-sized	CASSPWGPTETQYF	TGTGCCAGCAGCCCTTGGGGGCCGACGGAGACCCAGTACTTC
TRBV5-6	TRBJ1-6	.	.	CASHKNGKNNSPLHF	TGTGCCAGCCATAAAAATGGCAAGAATAATTCACCCCTCCACTTT
TRBV9	TRBJ2-2	.	few	CASSLPGGTNTGELFF	TGTGCCAGCAGCCTCCCGGGCGGGACGAACACCGGGGAGCTGTTTTTT
TRBV20-1	TRBJ1-3	.	few	CSARVRGNTIYF	TGCAGTGCTAGAGTTCGGGGAAACACCATATATTTT
TRBV11-1	TRBJ2-4	.	.	CASSLGRTPKQAKNIQYF	TGTGCCAGCAGCTTAGGTCGAACCCCTAAACAAGCCAAAAACATTCAGTACTTC
TRBV12-3/TRBV12-4	TRBJ2-2	.	few	CASGRQNTGELFF	TGTGCCAGCGGCCGACAGAACACCGGGGAGCTGTTTTTT
TRBV12-3/TRBV12-4	TRBJ2-7	.	few	CASSLLGGVYEQYF	TGTGCCAGCAGTTTACTAGGGGGGGTCTACGAGCAGTACTTC
TRBV6-1	TRBJ2-5	.	few	CASSTSQGVGETQYF	TGTGCCAGCAGTACCTCTCAGGGCGTTGGAGAGACCCAGTACTTC